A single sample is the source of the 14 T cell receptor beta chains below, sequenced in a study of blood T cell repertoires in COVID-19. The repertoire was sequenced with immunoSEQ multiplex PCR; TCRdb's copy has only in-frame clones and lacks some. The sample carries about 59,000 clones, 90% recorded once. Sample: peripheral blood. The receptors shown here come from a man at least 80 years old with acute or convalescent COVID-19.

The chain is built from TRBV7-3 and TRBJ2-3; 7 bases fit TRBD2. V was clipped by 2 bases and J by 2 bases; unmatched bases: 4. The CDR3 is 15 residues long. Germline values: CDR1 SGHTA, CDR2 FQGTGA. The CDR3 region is CASSLPAGNTDTQYF. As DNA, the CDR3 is TGTGCCAGCAGCTTACCAGCGGGGAACACAGATACGCAGTATTTT.

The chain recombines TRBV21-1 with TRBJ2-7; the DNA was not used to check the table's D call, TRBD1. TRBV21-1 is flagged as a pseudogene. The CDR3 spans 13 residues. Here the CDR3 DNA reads TGTGAGGAGCGGGACAGGGGAACCTACGAGCAGTACTTC. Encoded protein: CEERDRGTYEQYF.

Here the CDR3 DNA reads TGTGCCAGCAGCTTTAGCGGGACGAGCTACGAGCAGTACTTC. Amino acid sequence: CASSFSGTSYEQYF. J is TRBJ2-7 and V is TRBV13, with 8 bases lining up with TRBD2. This CDR3 is 14 amino acids long. The V gene's germline CDR1 is PRHDT and CDR2 FYEKMQ (reference sequence). After removal of 3 bases from V and 3 bases from J, the junction contained 4 bases not matched to a gene.

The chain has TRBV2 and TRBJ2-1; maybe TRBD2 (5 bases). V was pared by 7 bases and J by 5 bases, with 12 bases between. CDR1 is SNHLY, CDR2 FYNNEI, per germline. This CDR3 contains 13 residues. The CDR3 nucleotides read TGTGCCAGCAAACCGGGATCGGACAATGAGCAGTTCTTC. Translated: CASKPGSDNEQFF.

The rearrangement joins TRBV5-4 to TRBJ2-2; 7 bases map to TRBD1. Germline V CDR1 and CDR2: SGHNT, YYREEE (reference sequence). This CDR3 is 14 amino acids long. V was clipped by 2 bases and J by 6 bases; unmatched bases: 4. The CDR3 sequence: CASSFRQGAGELFF. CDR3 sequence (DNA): TGTGCCAGCAGCTTTCGGCAGGGGGCCGGGGAGCTGTTTTTT.

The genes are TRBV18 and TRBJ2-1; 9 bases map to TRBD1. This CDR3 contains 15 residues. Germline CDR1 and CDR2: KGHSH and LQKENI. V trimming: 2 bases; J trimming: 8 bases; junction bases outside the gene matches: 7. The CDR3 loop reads CASSPTGQGVHEQFF. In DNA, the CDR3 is TGTGCCAGCTCACCAACGGGACAGGGAGTCCATGAGCAGTTCTTC.

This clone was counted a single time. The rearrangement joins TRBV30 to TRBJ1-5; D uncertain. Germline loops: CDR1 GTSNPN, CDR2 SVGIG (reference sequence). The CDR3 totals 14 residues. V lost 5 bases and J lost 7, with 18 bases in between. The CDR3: CAWAVGTGWQPQHF. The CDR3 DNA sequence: TGTGCCTGGGCCGTCGGTACGGGGTGGCAGCCCCAGCATTTT.

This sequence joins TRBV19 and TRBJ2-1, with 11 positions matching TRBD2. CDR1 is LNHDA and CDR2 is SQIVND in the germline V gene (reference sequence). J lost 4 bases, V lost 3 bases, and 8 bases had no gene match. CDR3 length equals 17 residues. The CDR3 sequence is CASSIRLAGGRYNEQFF. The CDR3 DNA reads TGTGCCAGTAGTATTAGGCTAGCGGGGGGACGATACAATGAGCAGTTCTTC.

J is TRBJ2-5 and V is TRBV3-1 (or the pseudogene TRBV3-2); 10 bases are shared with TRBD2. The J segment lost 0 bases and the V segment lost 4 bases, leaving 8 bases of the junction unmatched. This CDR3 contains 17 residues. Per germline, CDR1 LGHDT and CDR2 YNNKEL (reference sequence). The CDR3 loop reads CASSLRAGLADQETQYF. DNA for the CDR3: TGTGCCAGCAGCCTGCGAGCCGGACTAGCGGACCAAGAGACCCAGTACTTC.

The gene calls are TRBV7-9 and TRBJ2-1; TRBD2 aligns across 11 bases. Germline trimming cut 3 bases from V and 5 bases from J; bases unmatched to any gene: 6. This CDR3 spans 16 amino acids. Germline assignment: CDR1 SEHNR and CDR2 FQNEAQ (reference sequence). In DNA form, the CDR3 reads TGTGCCAGCAGCTTTGCGGGACTAGCGGAGAACAATGAGCAGTTCTTC. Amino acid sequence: CASSFAGLAENNEQFF. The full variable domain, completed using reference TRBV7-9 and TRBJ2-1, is DTGVSQNPRHKITKRGQNVTFRCDPISEHNRLYWYRQTLGQGPEFLTYFQNEAQLEKSRLLSDRFSAERPKGSFSTLEIQRTEQGDSAMYLCASSFAGLAENNEQFFGPGTRLTVL.

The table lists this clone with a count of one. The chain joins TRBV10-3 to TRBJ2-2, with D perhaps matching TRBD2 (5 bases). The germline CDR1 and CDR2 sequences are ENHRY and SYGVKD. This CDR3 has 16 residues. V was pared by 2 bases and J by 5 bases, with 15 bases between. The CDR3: CAISEVRARLTGELFF. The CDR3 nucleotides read TGTGCCATCAGTGAGGTGAGGGCTAGATTAACCGGGGAGCTGTTTTTT.

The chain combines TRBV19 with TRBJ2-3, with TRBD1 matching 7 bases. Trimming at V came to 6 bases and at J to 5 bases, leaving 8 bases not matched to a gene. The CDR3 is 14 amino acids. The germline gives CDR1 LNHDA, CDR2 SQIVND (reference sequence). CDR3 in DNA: TGTGCCAGTAGCCCGTCACAGGGGAGAGATACGCAGTATTTT. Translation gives CASSPSQGRDTQYF. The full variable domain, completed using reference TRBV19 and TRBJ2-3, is DGGITQSPKYLFRKEGQNVTLSCEQNLNHDAMYWYRQDPGQGLRLIYYSQIVNDFQKGDIAEGYSVSREKKESFPLTVTSAQKNPTAFYLCASSPSQGRDTQYFGPGTRLTVL.

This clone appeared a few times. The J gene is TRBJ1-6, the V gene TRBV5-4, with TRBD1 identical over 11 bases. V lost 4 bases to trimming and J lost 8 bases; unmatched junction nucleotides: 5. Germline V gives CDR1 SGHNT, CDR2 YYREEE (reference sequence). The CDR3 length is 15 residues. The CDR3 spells CASSPGQGAYSPLHF. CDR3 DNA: TGTGCCAGCAGCCCTGGACAGGGGGCTTATTCACCCCTCCACTTT.

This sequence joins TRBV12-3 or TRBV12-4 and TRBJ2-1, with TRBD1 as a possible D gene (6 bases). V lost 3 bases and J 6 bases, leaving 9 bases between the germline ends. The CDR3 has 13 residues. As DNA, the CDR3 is TGTGCCAGCAGTTTGGGGGCAGGCAATGAGCAGTTCTTC. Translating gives CASSLGAGNEQFF.